Described below is a single T cell receptor beta chain sequence and its context. Six replicates per PBMC sample, mostly from around 460 ng of genomic DNA. Clones were sequenced by immunoSEQ multiplex PCR, and TCRdb holds only the in-frame ones, with some missing. The repertoire holds some 66,000 clones, with around four fifths as singletons. This sample is drawn from a study of neoadjuvant anti-PD-1 for oral cavity cancer. Background on the study: Non-progressing patients received a fourth nivolumab dose near day 43, then surgery on days 50-56.

Patients had HPV-negative, locally advanced oral cavity squamous cell carcinoma. The V and J ends lost 3 bases and 5 bases respectively, with 16 bases between them. Germline V gene lookup returns CDR1 MGHRA and CDR2 YSYEKL. This CDR3 spans 15 amino acids. This receptor was identified in a person between 40 and 79 years old with oral cavity squamous cell carcinoma. Sample: PBMCs, taken before nivolumab (anti-PD-1) treatment. J is TRBJ1-2 and V is TRBV4-1; D remains ambiguous. In DNA, the CDR3 is TGCGCCAGCAGCCAGGGCACCGGGTCGTTTTATGGCTACACCTTC. Translation gives CASSQGTGSFYGYTF.